The rows below give T cell receptor beta chains drawn from one sample of a study of T cell clusters in autoimmune cytopenias. TCRdb re-called the multiplex PCR reads and gives one entry per CDR3 protein, without DNA. The listing contains approximately 1,200 distinct CDR3 sequences. Sequenced material: peripheral blood. The source of these receptors is a human donor with an autoimmune cytopenia or autoimmune hepatitis (not recorded which). The CDR3 runs from the conserved cysteine through the conserved F or W. Clone size is not always given. Where it is, it says once, few, many or a class for expanded clones.

abundance: large; v_gene: TRBV6-5; j_gene: TRBJ1-6; CDR3aa: CASSYSIATGNSPLHF
abundance: -; v_gene: TRBV7-9; j_gene: TRBJ2-3; CDR3aa: CASSLALGSGRGPDTQYF
abundance: medium-sized; v_gene: TRBV6-5; j_gene: TRBJ2-5; CDR3aa: CASSYSGGAEETQYF
abundance: medium-sized; v_gene: TRBV19; j_gene: TRBJ2-7; CDR3aa: CASSIGYEQYF
abundance: -; v_gene: TRBV6-5; j_gene: TRBJ2-7; CDR3aa: CASSTPPGYEQYF
abundance: medium-sized; v_gene: TRBV18; j_gene: TRBJ2-1; CDR3aa: CASSPSLAGSDEQFF
abundance: -; v_gene: TRBV6-1; j_gene: TRBJ1-5; CDR3aa: CASIYGGGSNQPQHF
abundance: -; v_gene: TRBV5-3; j_gene: TRBJ1-5; CDR3aa: CARSLWGQVINQPQHF
abundance: -; v_gene: TRBV7-9; j_gene: TRBJ2-3; CDR3aa: CASSRKGADTQYF
abundance: medium-sized; v_gene: TRBV29-1; j_gene: TRBJ2-2; CDR3aa: CSGASLGTGELFF
abundance: -; v_gene: TRBV15; j_gene: TRBJ1-1; CDR3aa: CATSTLEGARFTEAFF
abundance: -; v_gene: TRBV12-3/TRBV12-4; j_gene: TRBJ2-7; CDR3aa: CASSGEAGYEQYF
abundance: -; v_gene: TRBV18; j_gene: TRBJ2-7; CDR3aa: CASSPKRPPVSYEQYF
abundance: -; v_gene: TRBV7-9; j_gene: TRBJ1-6; CDR3aa: CASSQGQGFYNSPLHF
abundance: medium-sized; v_gene: TRBV19; j_gene: TRBJ2-4; CDR3aa: CASSIGQKNIQYF
abundance: medium-sized; v_gene: TRBV5-5; j_gene: TRBJ2-1; CDR3aa: CASSLYGTSGSYNEQFF
abundance: -; v_gene: TRBV18; j_gene: TRBJ2-7; CDR3aa: CASSPAGTSGTYFSEQYF
abundance: large; v_gene: TRBV6-6; j_gene: TRBJ2-7; CDR3aa: CATRTGDDYEQYF
abundance: medium-sized; v_gene: TRBV19; j_gene: TRBJ2-7; CDR3aa: CASSITSSSSEQYF
abundance: -; v_gene: TRBV7-9; j_gene: TRBJ1-6; CDR3aa: CASSLVNSPLHF
abundance: medium-sized; v_gene: TRBV18; j_gene: TRBJ2-5; CDR3aa: CASSGAGSGETQYF
abundance: medium-sized; v_gene: TRBV6-1; j_gene: TRBJ2-1; CDR3aa: CASFFDHFYNEQFF
abundance: medium-sized; v_gene: TRBV29-1; j_gene: TRBJ1-1; CDR3aa: CSVRNLQGSTEAFF
abundance: hyperexpanded; v_gene: TRBV19; j_gene: TRBJ2-1; CDR3aa: CASRGSAEQFF
abundance: hyperexpanded; v_gene: TRBV19; j_gene: TRBJ2-1; CDR3aa: CASSMTSGGEQFF
abundance: -; v_gene: TRBV19; j_gene: TRBJ2-2; CDR3aa: CASSKGQGGTGELFF
abundance: -; v_gene: TRBV18; j_gene: TRBJ2-7; CDR3aa: CASSPPLAGSYEQYF
abundance: medium-sized; v_gene: TRBV6-2/TRBV6-3; j_gene: TRBJ2-7; CDR3aa: CASSLQLLSYEQYF
abundance: -; v_gene: TRBV19; j_gene: TRBJ1-5; CDR3aa: CASSIFWNQPQHF
abundance: medium-sized; v_gene: TRBV27; j_gene: TRBJ2-1; CDR3aa: CASTTNRDYHEQFF
abundance: -; v_gene: TRBV11-2; j_gene: TRBJ2-4; CDR3aa: CASSLYAGGDIQYF
abundance: medium-sized; v_gene: TRBV18; j_gene: TRBJ2-2; CDR3aa: CASSLLNTGELFF
abundance: medium-sized; v_gene: TRBV19; j_gene: TRBJ1-5; CDR3aa: CASRHTGEGQPQHF
abundance: large; v_gene: TRBV29-1; j_gene: TRBJ2-5; CDR3aa: CSVGVAGGTKTQYF
abundance: medium-sized; v_gene: TRBV10-3; j_gene: TRBJ2-7; CDR3aa: CAISGSGADYEQYF
abundance: hyperexpanded; v_gene: TRBV6-1; j_gene: TRBJ2-1; CDR3aa: CASRQGGPYNEQFF
abundance: -; v_gene: TRBV6-5; j_gene: TRBJ1-2; CDR3aa: CASSHFGQAGPYGYTF
abundance: -; v_gene: TRBV24-1; j_gene: TRBJ2-1; CDR3aa: CATMNRDRSYNEQFF
abundance: -; v_gene: TRBV27; j_gene: TRBJ1-3; CDR3aa: CASSSSSGNTIYF
abundance: medium-sized; v_gene: TRBV29-1; j_gene: TRBJ1-1; CDR3aa: CSVERGASRAFF
abundance: medium-sized; v_gene: TRBV6-6; j_gene: TRBJ1-2; CDR3aa: CASNTGGTTGANYGYTF
abundance: medium-sized; v_gene: TRBV6-1; j_gene: TRBJ1-5; CDR3aa: CATRSGQGPNSNQPQHF
abundance: -; v_gene: TRBV19; j_gene: TRBJ1-1; CDR3aa: CASHQNRAYTEAFF
abundance: medium-sized; v_gene: TRBV6-6; j_gene: TRBJ2-7; CDR3aa: CASSYTASYEQYF
abundance: -; v_gene: TRBV30; j_gene: TRBJ1-6; CDR3aa: CAWSRMRTLLHF
abundance: medium-sized; v_gene: TRBV19; j_gene: TRBJ1-6; CDR3aa: CASSELDRGNSPLHF
abundance: -; v_gene: TRBV15; j_gene: TRBJ2-1; CDR3aa: CATSRGRAREIGNEQFF
abundance: medium-sized; v_gene: TRBV18; j_gene: TRBJ2-1; CDR3aa: CASSLRRRTSGSDEQFF
abundance: medium-sized; v_gene: TRBV6-1; j_gene: TRBJ2-2; CDR3aa: CASRSGTTNTGELFF